These T cell receptor beta chains were read from a single sample in a study of neoadjuvant anti-PD-1 for oral cavity cancer. Sequencing used immunoSEQ multiplex PCR; TCRdb keeps in-frame clones, though not all of them. This sample has around 14,000 clones, with nearly 70% found just once. This specimen consisted of PBMCs, obtained after nivolumab (anti-PD-1) treatment. Receptors were obtained from a person aged 40-85 years with oral cavity squamous cell carcinoma. CDR3s include the opening cysteine and the closing phenylalanine or tryptophan. The D gene is left open where the match is weak. For some rows the clone size is stated as once, few or many, or as a class when expanded; others skip it.

TRBV5-4	TRBJ2-1	TRBD2	NA	TGTGCCAGCAGCTCTCTAGCGGGATCCTCCCCTGAGCAGTTCTTC	CASSSLAGSSPEQFF
TRBV7-8	TRBJ2-3	TRBD2	NA	TGTGCCAGCAGCTTAGGTTTTAGCGGGCTCACAGATACGCAGTATTTT	CASSLGFSGLTDTQYF
TRBV11-2	TRBJ2-1	NA	NA	TGTGCCAGCAGCAATGGGGCAGTAGAGAATGAGCAGTTCTTC	CASSNGAVENEQFF
TRBV5-4	TRBJ2-1	TRBD1	NA	TGTGCCAGCAGCTTGGGGCAGGGGGCATGGAATGAGCAGTTCTTC	CASSLGQGAWNEQFF
TRBV2	TRBJ2-7	NA	once	TGTGCCAGCAGTGAAGGCGGGTTCTCAATAAGCTCCTACGAGCAGTACTTC	CASSEGGFSISSYEQYF
TRBV19	TRBJ2-2	NA	NA	TGTGCCAGTAGTATACAGGGGAACGGGGAGCTGTTTTTT	CASSIQGNGELFF
TRBV6-6	TRBJ1-2	NA	few	TGTGCCAGCAGTTACGGAGCGGATTATGGCTACACCTTC	CASSYGADYGYTF
TRBV11-2	TRBJ2-7	NA	NA	TGTGCCAGCAGCTTAGGGGGAGCCTGGGGAGGACCGCTAGAGCAGTACTTC	CASSLGGAWGGPLEQYF
TRBV7-8	TRBJ1-5	NA	few	TGTGCCAGCAGGACGCCCCCGGGGCCCCAGCATTTT	CASRTPPGPQHF
TRBV28	TRBJ1-2	TRBD1	NA	TGTGCCAGCAGGACTTCCACAGGGGCCATTAACTATGGCTACACCTTC	CASRTSTGAINYGYTF
TRBV18	TRBJ2-3	NA	NA	TGTGCCAGCTCACCTTCTCTAACAGATACGCAGTATTTT	CASSPSLTDTQYF
TRBV6-1	TRBJ2-1	NA	NA	TGTGCCAGCAGTGAATTCGAGGGTAGTAGCTCCTACAATGAGCAGTTCTTC	CASSEFEGSSSYNEQFF
TRBV11-2	TRBJ2-2	NA	NA	TGTGCCAGCAGCCCCGGGACCCCCGGGGAGCTGTTTTTT	CASSPGTPGELFF
TRBV6-5	TRBJ1-2	NA	NA	TGTGCCAGCAGAGTAGACAGTAGCGGCTACACCTTC	CASRVDSSGYTF
TRBV29-1	TRBJ1-1	NA	NA	TGCAGCGTTGAAGACCGTATAACCATGAACACTGAAGCTTTCTTT	CSVEDRITMNTEAFF
TRBV6-1	TRBJ1-4	NA	NA	TGTGCCAGCAGTTCAAGGGGTAATGAAAACCTGTTTTTT	CASSSRGNENLFF
TRBV5-1	TRBJ2-6	TRBD2	NA	TGCGCCAGCAGCATGACTAGCGGGATAGTTTCGTTTGGGGCCAACGTCCTGACTTTC	CASSMTSGIVSFGANVLTF
TRBV7-9	TRBJ1-1	TRBD1	NA	TGTGCCAGCAGCCGCGACAGGGCGGAAGCTTTCTTT	CASSRDRAEAFF
TRBV5-1	TRBJ2-2	NA	NA	TGCGCCAGCAGCTTTTATTCCCTAGACGGCGGGGAGCTGTTTTTT	CASSFYSLDGGELFF
TRBV7-3	TRBJ2-1	NA	few	TGTGCCAGCAGCTTAGGGGCAAGGGATGAGCAGTTCTTC	CASSLGARDEQFF
TRBV7-9	TRBJ2-6	TRBD1	few	TGTGCCAGCAGTCGACAGGGGTTCGGGGCCAACGTCCTGACTTTC	CASSRQGFGANVLTF
TRBV4-1	TRBJ2-7	NA	NA	TGCGCCAGCAGCCAAGCCCTAGTCCTTGCCACCTACGAGCAGTACTTC	CASSQALVLATYEQYF
TRBV9	TRBJ2-1	TRBD2	once	TGTGCCAGCAGCCCGACTAGCGGGAGGGCCCGATCCTACAATGAGCAGTTCTTC	CASSPTSGRARSYNEQFF
TRBV20-1	TRBJ2-5	NA	NA	TGCAGTGCAAGCCTACAAGAGACCCAGTACTTC	CSASLQETQYF
TRBV6-1	TRBJ1-1	NA	NA	TGTGCCAGCAGTGAAGGGACTCTCACTGAAGCTTTCTTT	CASSEGTLTEAFF
TRBV14	TRBJ1-1	NA	NA	TGTGCCAGCAGCCAAGGACGGGCTGGAGCTTTCTTT	CASSQGRAGAFF
TRBV28	TRBJ1-4	NA	NA	TGTGCCAGCAGGGACAGCGGGGGAGGTGAAAAACTGTTTTTT	CASRDSGGGEKLFF
TRBV5-5	TRBJ1-1	NA	NA	TGTGCCAGCAGCTTGTTCCCGGGGACTGAAGCTTTCTTT	CASSLFPGTEAFF
TRBV9	TRBJ1-2	TRBD1	NA	TGTGCCAGCAGCGAGCCCGCGCGAGGGGGCTTTAACTATGGCTACACCTTC	CASSEPARGGFNYGYTF
TRBV30	TRBJ1-4	TRBD1	NA	TGTGCCTGGGCCAAACAGGGGGCGCTTGAAAAACTGTTTTTT	CAWAKQGALEKLFF
TRBV2	TRBJ1-1	TRBD1	NA	TGTGCCAGCAGTCGGGAGGGGGCTAACACTGAAGCTTTCTTT	CASSREGANTEAFF
TRBV18	TRBJ2-1	NA	NA	TGTGCCAGCTCACTCCCAGCCGACGGTGAGCAGTTCTTC	CASSLPADGEQFF
TRBV5-5	TRBJ2-7	NA	NA	TGTGCCAGCAGCTGGGAGGGGGTGACCGAGCAGTACTTC	CASSWEGVTEQYF
TRBV6-1	TRBJ1-2	NA	few	TGTGCCAGCAGGACCGGGACTACCTATGGCTACACCTTC	CASRTGTTYGYTF
TRBV5-1	TRBJ2-7	NA	NA	TGCGCCAGCAGCTCAGTACTATCGGACGAGCAGTACTTC	CASSSVLSDEQYF
TRBV4-2	TRBJ1-5	NA	few	TGTGCCAGCAGCCAAGATAGGGATCAGCCCCAGCATTTT	CASSQDRDQPQHF
TRBV18	TRBJ2-7	NA	few	TGTGCCAGCTCACCACCGGCTACCTACGAGCAGTACTTC	CASSPPATYEQYF
TRBV5-1	TRBJ1-1	TRBD1	NA	TGCGCCAGCAGCTTGGGGGGACAGGGTAGTGAAGCTTTCTTT	CASSLGGQGSEAFF
TRBV5-1	TRBJ2-5	NA	NA	TGCGCCAGCAGCTTGGCGTGGACCCAGTACCAAGAGACCCAGTACTTC	CASSLAWTQYQETQYF
TRBV30	TRBJ2-3	TRBD2	NA	TGTGCCTGGGCAAGGCGGGAGCAAGATACGCAGTATTTT	CAWARREQDTQYF
TRBV27	TRBJ2-7	TRBD2	NA	TGTGCCAGCAGTCCGGGACTAGGTATCTACGAGCAGTACTTC	CASSPGLGIYEQYF
TRBV19	TRBJ2-1	TRBD2	NA	TGTGCCAGTACCCCGGGAGGGAGCTCCTACAATGAGCAGTTCTTC	CASTPGGSSYNEQFF
TRBV11-2	TRBJ2-7	NA	NA	TGTGCCAGCAGCTTAGAGAATGGTGGCTACGAGCAGTACTTC	CASSLENGGYEQYF
TRBV6-5	TRBJ2-7	NA	NA	TGTGCCAGCAGGAGGACAACGACCTACGAGCAGTACTTC	CASRRTTTYEQYF